The 28 T cell receptor beta chains presented below share a single source sample, sequenced in a study of early T cells in non-severe SARS-CoV-2 infection. TCRdb re-analysed the 5' RACE reads in MiXCR, keeping a single row per CDR3 protein. Among 79,000 or so distinct CDR3 sequences listed, over 10% were seen once. Input material: whole blood. These receptors all come from an adult who was a healthcare worker with PCR-confirmed SARS-CoV-2 infection or an uninfected control (not recorded which).

V is TRBV7-9 and J is TRBJ1-1; D gene uncertain. The CDR3 consists of 13 residues. CDR1 is SEHNR, CDR2 FQNEAQ, per germline (reference sequence). Trimming removed 2 bases at V and 4 bases at J, with 8 bases between. The CDR3: CASSLRPSTEAFF. The DNA for the CDR3 is TGTGCCAGCAGCTTAAGGCCAAGCACTGAAGCTTTCTTT.

This clonotype came up a few times. The chain is built from TRBV27 and TRBJ2-1; D ambiguous. The CDR3 sequence is 14 residues long. V lost 5 bases and J 9 bases, leaving 17 bases between the germline ends. Germline CDR1 reads MNHEY; CDR2 reads SMNVEV (reference sequence). The CDR3 reads CASSPTPLMGEQFF. The CDR3, as DNA: TGTGCCAGCAGTCCCACCCCCCTAATGGGTGAGCAGTTCTTC.

This clonotype was seen repeatedly, ten times or more. The genes are TRBV9 and TRBJ1-5; no firm D call. CDR1 is SGDLS, CDR2 YYNGEE, per germline. There are 13 residues in the CDR3. V was cut by 1 base and J by 1 base, with 3 bases left in between. The CDR3 coding sequence is TGTGCCAGCAGCGTAACGAGCAATCAGCCCCAGCATTTT. This codes for CASSVTSNQPQHF.

CDR3 sequence: CASSLLISGRETQYF. DNA for the CDR3: TGTGCCAGCAGTTTGTTGATCAGCGGGCGTGAGACCCAGTACTTC. This chain connects TRBV12-3 or TRBV12-4 to TRBJ2-5; tentatively, D is TRBD2 (6 bases). The ends were cut back, 3 bases at V and 5 bases at J, with 16 bases in the middle. The CDR3 has 15 residues.

The chain employs TRBV12-3 or TRBV12-4 and TRBJ2-7; no reliable D call. The CDR3 extends over 12 amino acids. With 10 bases removed from V and 7 bases from J, the gap between germline ends came to 17 bases. The CDR3 is CATRLGYREQYF. DNA of the CDR3: TGTGCCACCCGGCTGGGGTACCGGGAGCAGTACTTC.

This clonotype came up many times. The rearrangement joins TRBV11-2 to TRBJ1-1; no reliable D call. The CDR3 contains 14 residues. V dropped 4 bases and J dropped 4 bases, with 13 bases sitting between them. The germline CDR1 and CDR2 sequences are SGHAT and FQNNGV. This CDR3 reads CASSYLLEGTEAFF. The CDR3 nucleotides are TGTGCCAGCAGCTACCTGCTGGAGGGCACTGAAGCTTTCTTT.

V gene TRBV15 combines with J gene TRBJ1-4; D ambiguous. CDR1 and CDR2 from the germline V gene are LNHNV and YYDKDF (reference sequence). Trimming removed 0 bases at V and 4 bases at J, with 6 bases between. The CDR3 runs 14 residues. The DNA for the CDR3 is TGTGCCACCAGCAGAGATCGGGGTAATGAAAAACTGTTTTTT. This codes for CATSRDRGNEKLFF.

The table lists this clonotype with many counts. This rearrangement joins TRBV29-1 to TRBJ2-1, with 9 bases aligning to TRBD2. The CDR3 covers 16 residues. V lost 8 bases, J lost 0 bases, and 11 bases stayed unmatched. CDR1 is SQVTM and CDR2 is ANQGSEA in the germline V gene. The CDR3 DNA is TGCAGCATTAGCGACCCTAGCGGGATCTCCTACAATGAGCAGTTCTTC. It yields the protein CSISDPSGISYNEQFF.

This clonotype has at least ten counts. The V and J genes are TRBV6-5 and TRBJ1-1; D unresolved. The V gene's germline CDR1 is MNHEY and CDR2 SVGAGI. The CDR3 spans 13 residues. Trimming left V 4 bases short and J 6 bases short, with 12 bases between. CDR3 nucleotides: TGTGCCAGCAGTTCAGGACCTCTGGCTGAAGCTTTCTTT. Translation: CASSSGPLAEAFF.

This clonotype occurred many times. V usage is TRBV2 and J usage is TRBJ2-2, with unresolved D. The CDR3 runs 11 residues. CDR1 and CDR2 (germline): SNHLY, FYNNEI. V lost 4 bases to trimming and J lost 7 bases, with 4 bases between them. This CDR3 reads CASSVIGELFF. CDR3 bases: TGTGCCAGCAGTGTTATCGGGGAGCTGTTTTTT.

This clonotype was detected a few times. The rearrangement joins TRBV7-9 to TRBJ1-4; weak D call: TRBD1 (5 bases). This CDR3 region has 14 residues. V was shortened by 3 bases and J by 8 bases, with 13 bases between the two germline ends. Looked up from germline, CDR1 is SEHNR and CDR2 is FQNEAQ (reference sequence). The CDR3 bases are TGTGCCAGCAGCTTTTGGGGCAGGGAAGAAAAACTGTTTTTT. Protein sequence: CASSFWGREEKLFF.

The table lists this clonotype with many counts. This sequence joins TRBV29-1 and TRBJ1-6; TRBD1 is a possible D gene (5 bases). The CDR3 length is 13 residues. V dropped 4 bases and J dropped 7 bases, with 11 bases sitting between them. The germline CDR1 and CDR2 sequences are SQVTM and ANQGSEA. The chain's CDR3 is CSVAVRENSPLHF. The CDR3 nucleotides are TGCAGCGTTGCGGTCAGGGAAAATTCACCCCTCCACTTT.

The table lists this clonotype with many counts. The gene calls are TRBV3-1 and TRBJ2-7, with a tentative D call TRBD1 (5 bases). This CDR3 comprises 14 residues. Germline CDR1 is LGHDT and CDR2 is YNNKEL (reference sequence). Trimming removed 5 bases at V and 1 base at J, with 12 bases between. The CDR3 loop reads CASSLQASSYEQYF. The CDR3 DNA is TGTGCCAGCAGCTTACAGGCCTCTTCCTACGAGCAGTACTTC.

This clonotype was detected ten times or more. The chain recombines TRBV6-2 or TRBV6-3 with TRBJ2-1; 7 bases fit TRBD2. The trim removed 6 bases at V and 2 bases at J, leaving 7 bases unmatched. CDR1 and CDR2 (germline): MNHEY, SVGEGT. This CDR3 region has 15 residues. The CDR3 DNA sequence: TGTGCCAGCAGCTCGACTAGCTCAACCTACAATGAGCAGTTCTTC. Encoded protein: CASSSTSSTYNEQFF.

The chain employs TRBV29-1 and TRBJ2-3, with a possible D match to TRBD2 (5 bases). This CDR3 has 10 amino acids. Germline V CDR1 and CDR2: SQVTM, ANQGSEA. V lost 5 bases and J 8 bases, leaving 8 bases between the germline ends. DNA for the CDR3: TGCAGCGTTTGGGCGGGTACGCAGTATTTT. It encodes CSVWAGTQYF.

CDR3 coding DNA: TGTGCCACATCTCTCGGACGGTTGAACACTGAAGCTTTCTTT. Encoded protein: CATSLGRLNTEAFF. The chain recombines TRBV6-2 or TRBV6-3 with TRBJ1-1; no reliable D call. V was trimmed by 10 bases and J by 0 bases, leaving 15 bases between them. Germline V gene sequence: CDR1 MNHEY, CDR2 SVGEGT. The CDR3 sequence is 14 residues long.

The chain employs TRBV6-2 or TRBV6-3 and TRBJ2-2, with a tentative D call TRBD2 (6 bases). Between the trimmed V and J ends, which lost 2 bases and 9 bases, there was a span of 7 bases. Germline CDR1 and CDR2: MNHEY and SVGEGT. The length of the CDR3 is 12 residues. DNA of the CDR3: TGTGCCAGCAGTTACGCGGGGAGGGAGCTGTTTTTT. It encodes CASSYAGRELFF.

The sample holds many counts of this clonotype. The chain has TRBV28 and TRBJ2-3, with no clear D. The CDR3 runs to 16 residues. Trimming removed 5 bases at V and 1 base at J, with 16 bases between. CDR1 MDHEN and CDR2 SYDVKM come from the germline V gene. The CDR3 DNA reads TGTGCCAGCAGTCCCCCAAAAGGGAAGCGCACAGATACGCAGTATTTT. It is translated as CASSPPKGKRTDTQYF.

This clonotype was observed many times. V usage is TRBV29-1 and J usage is TRBJ1-2; D is uncertain. The CDR3 has 9 residues. The germline gives CDR1 SQVTM, CDR2 ANQGSEA. V was clipped by 2 bases and J by 8 bases, with 3 bases between them. The CDR3 DNA reads as TGCAGCGTTGAACAGGGCTACACCTTC. Its protein product is CSVEQGYTF.

This clonotype was recorded at least ten times. V gene TRBV7-8 combines with J gene TRBJ2-7; 8 bases fit TRBD1. Germline trimming cut 5 bases from V and 1 base from J; bases unmatched to any gene: 13. The CDR3 runs to 17 residues. Germline V gives CDR1 SGHVS, CDR2 FQNEAQ. The CDR3 reads CASSPSAQGARSYEQYF. CDR3 coding DNA: TGTGCCAGCAGCCCCTCGGCCCAGGGGGCGCGATCCTACGAGCAGTACTTC.

The chain employs TRBV6-2 or TRBV6-3 and TRBJ2-7; tentatively, D is TRBD1 or TRBD2 (5 bases each). The CDR3 sequence is 13 residues long. The V end was cut by 8 bases, the J end by 0 bases, with 11 bases between. Germline CDR1 MNHEY, CDR2 SVGEGT. DNA of the CDR3: TGTGCCAGCCATTGGGGGAACTCCTACGAGCAGTACTTC. This codes for CASHWGNSYEQYF.

This clonotype was seen only a few times. The chain carries TRBV14 and TRBJ2-1, with D perhaps given as TRBD1 or TRBD2 (5 bases each). Germline loops: CDR1 SGHDN, CDR2 FVKESK. V lost 0 bases and J lost 2, with 14 bases in between. The CDR3 extends over 17 amino acids. The CDR3 reads CASSQDRGGFAYNEQFF. The CDR3 DNA follows: TGTGCCAGCAGCCAAGATCGGGGCGGGTTCGCCTACAATGAGCAGTTCTTC.

This clonotype was observed a handful of times. The chain couples TRBV7-9 to TRBJ2-2, with D maybe TRBD1 (5 bases). Germline V gene sequence: CDR1 SEHNR, CDR2 FQNEAQ (reference sequence). The CDR3 loop spans 15 amino acids. The ends were cut back, 1 base at V and 0 bases at J, with 6 bases in the middle. The CDR3 is CASSLGQTNTGELFF. CDR3 in DNA: TGTGCCAGCAGCTTAGGACAGACGAACACCGGGGAGCTGTTTTTT.

This rearrangement joins TRBV9 to TRBJ2-7; 10 nucleotides agree with TRBD2. With V trimmed by 3 bases and J by 4 bases, 7 bases remained unmatched. This CDR3 spans 15 amino acids. The germline gives CDR1 SGDLS, CDR2 YYNGEE. Here the CDR3 DNA reads TGTGCCAGCAGCGCGCAGACTAGCGGGCTTTACGAGCAGTACTTC. It yields the protein CASSAQTSGLYEQYF.

The chain employs TRBV7-2 and TRBJ2-3; possibly TRBD2 for D (5 bases). CDR1 is SGHTA, CDR2 FQGNSA, per germline. V was pared by 4 bases and J by 0 bases, with 11 bases between. The CDR3 is 15 residues long. CDR3 DNA sequence: TGTGCCAGCAGCTCCTATCGGACTAGCACAGATACGCAGTATTTT. Its translation is CASSSYRTSTDTQYF.

The chain links TRBV12-3 or TRBV12-4 to TRBJ1-5; TRBD1 aligns across 8 bases. This CDR3 has 19 residues. Trimming at V came to 2 bases and at J to 0 bases, leaving 12 bases not matched to a gene. The CDR3 nucleotides are TGTGCCAGCAGTTTAAAGTTTCACAGGGGGGCGTATAGCAATCAGCCCCAGCATTTT. Encoded protein: CASSLKFHRGAYSNQPQHF.

V and J are TRBV20-1 and TRBJ2-3; 10 bases are a match to TRBD2. Germline V gives CDR1 DFQATT, CDR2 SNEGSKA (reference sequence). The CDR3 runs to 15 residues. V dropped 7 bases and J dropped 1; count of bases not matched to a gene: 8. CDR3 sequence reads: CSVKREGLGTDTQYF. DNA of the CDR3: TGCAGTGTGAAGCGGGAGGGCCTGGGCACAGATACGCAGTATTTT.

This clonotype was counted many times. This chain joins TRBV19 and TRBJ2-1, with D possibly TRBD2 on 6 matching bases. This CDR3 region has 16 residues. V shed 4 bases and J shed 6 bases, with 19 bases lying between them. The V gene's germline CDR1 is LNHDA and CDR2 SQIVND (reference sequence). The CDR3 region has the DNA TGTGCCAGTAGTACTCTTCACCGGGACTCCCGCAATGAGCAGTTCTTC. Residues: CASSTLHRDSRNEQFF.